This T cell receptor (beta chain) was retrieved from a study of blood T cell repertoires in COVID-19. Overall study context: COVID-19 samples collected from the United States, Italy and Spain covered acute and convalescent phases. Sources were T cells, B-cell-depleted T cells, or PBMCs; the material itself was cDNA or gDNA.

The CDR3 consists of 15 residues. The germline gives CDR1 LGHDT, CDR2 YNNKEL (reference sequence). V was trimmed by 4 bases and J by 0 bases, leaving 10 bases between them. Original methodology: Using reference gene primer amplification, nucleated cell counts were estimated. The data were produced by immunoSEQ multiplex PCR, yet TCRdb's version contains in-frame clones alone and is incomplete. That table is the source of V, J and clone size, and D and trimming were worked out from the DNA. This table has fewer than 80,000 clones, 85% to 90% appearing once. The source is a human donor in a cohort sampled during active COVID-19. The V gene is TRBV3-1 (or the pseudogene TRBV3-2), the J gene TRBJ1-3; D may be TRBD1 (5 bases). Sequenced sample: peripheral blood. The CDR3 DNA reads TGTGCCAGCAGCCGACAGATTCTCTCTGGAAACACCATATATTTT. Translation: CASSRQILSGNTIYF.